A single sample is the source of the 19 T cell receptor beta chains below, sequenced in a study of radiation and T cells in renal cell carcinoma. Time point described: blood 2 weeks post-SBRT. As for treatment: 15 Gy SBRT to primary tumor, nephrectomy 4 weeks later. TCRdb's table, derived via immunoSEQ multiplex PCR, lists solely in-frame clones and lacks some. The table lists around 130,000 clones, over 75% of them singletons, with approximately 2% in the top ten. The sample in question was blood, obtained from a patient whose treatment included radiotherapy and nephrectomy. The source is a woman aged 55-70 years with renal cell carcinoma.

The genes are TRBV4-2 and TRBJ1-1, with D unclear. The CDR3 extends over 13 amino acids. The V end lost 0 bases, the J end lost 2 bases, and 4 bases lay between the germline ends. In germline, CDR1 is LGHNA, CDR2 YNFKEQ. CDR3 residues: CASSQEHNTEAFF. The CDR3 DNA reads TGTGCCAGCAGCCAAGAGCATAACACTGAAGCTTTCTTT.

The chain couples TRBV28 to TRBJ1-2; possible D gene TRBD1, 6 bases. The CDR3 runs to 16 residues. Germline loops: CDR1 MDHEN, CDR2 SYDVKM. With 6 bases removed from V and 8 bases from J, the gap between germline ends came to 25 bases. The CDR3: CASSDSARGGVEGYTF. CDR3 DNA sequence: TGTGCCAGCAGCGATTCCGCCCGGGGGGGCGTGGAAGGCTACACCTTC.

CDR3 bases: TGCAGCGTTGTATCCGGAACCTACGAGCAGTACTTC. Its protein product is CSVVSGTYEQYF. The rearrangement links TRBV29-1 to TRBJ2-7, with D uncertain. CDR3 length: 12 residues. Trimming pared 4 bases from V and 2 bases from J, leaving 9 bases between. The germline V gene has CDR1 SQVTM and CDR2 ANQGSEA.

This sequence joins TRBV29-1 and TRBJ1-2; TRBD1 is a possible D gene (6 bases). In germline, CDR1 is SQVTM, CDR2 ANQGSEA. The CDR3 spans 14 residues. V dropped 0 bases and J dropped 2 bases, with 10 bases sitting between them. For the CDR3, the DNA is TGCAGCGTTGAAGATCGGCAGGGGAACTATGGCTACACCTTC. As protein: CSVEDRQGNYGYTF. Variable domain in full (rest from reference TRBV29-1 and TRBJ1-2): SAVISQKPSRDICQRGTSLTIQCQVDSQVTMMFWYRQQPGQSLTLIATANQGSEATYESGFVIDKFPISRPNLTFSTLTVSNMSPEDSSIYLCSVEDRQGNYGYTFGSGTRLTVV.

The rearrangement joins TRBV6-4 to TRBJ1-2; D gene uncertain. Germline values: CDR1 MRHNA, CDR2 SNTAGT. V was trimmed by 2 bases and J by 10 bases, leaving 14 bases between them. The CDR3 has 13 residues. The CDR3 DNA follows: TGTGCCAGCAGTGACGGATTCGGGGTGGACTACACCTTC. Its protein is CASSDGFGVDYTF.

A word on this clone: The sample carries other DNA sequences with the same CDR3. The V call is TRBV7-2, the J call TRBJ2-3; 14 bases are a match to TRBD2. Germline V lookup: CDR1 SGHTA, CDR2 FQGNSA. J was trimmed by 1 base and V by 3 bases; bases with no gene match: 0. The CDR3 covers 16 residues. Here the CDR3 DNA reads TGTGCCAGCAGCTTGGGACTAGCGGGGGGCACAGATACGCAGTATTTT. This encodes CASSLGLAGGTDTQYF. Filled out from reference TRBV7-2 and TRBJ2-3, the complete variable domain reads GAGVSQSPSNKVTEKGKDVELRCDPISGHTALYWYRQSLGQGLEFLIYFQGNSAPDKSGLPSDRFSAERTGGSVSTLTIQRTQQEDSAVYLCASSLGLAGGTDTQYFGPGTRLTVL.

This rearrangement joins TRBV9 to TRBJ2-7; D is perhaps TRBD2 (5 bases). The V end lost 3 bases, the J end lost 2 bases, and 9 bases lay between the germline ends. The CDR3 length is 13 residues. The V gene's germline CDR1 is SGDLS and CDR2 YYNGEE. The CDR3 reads CASSADGAYEQYF. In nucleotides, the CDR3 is TGTGCCAGCAGCGCGGACGGGGCCTACGAGCAGTACTTC.

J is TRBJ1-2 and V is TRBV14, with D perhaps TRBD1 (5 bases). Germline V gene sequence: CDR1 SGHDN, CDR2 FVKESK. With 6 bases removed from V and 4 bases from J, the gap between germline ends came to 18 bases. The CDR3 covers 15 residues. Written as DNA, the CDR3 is TGTGCCAGCAGTCGTAGGGGCGTGGACCTCTATGGCTACACCTTC. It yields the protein CASSRRGVDLYGYTF.

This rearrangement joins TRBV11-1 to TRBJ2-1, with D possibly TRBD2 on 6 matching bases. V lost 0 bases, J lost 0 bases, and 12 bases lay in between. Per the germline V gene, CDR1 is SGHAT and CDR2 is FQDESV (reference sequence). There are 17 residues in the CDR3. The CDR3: CASSLASGWSSYNEQFF. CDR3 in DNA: TGTGCCAGCAGCTTAGCTAGCGGATGGAGCTCCTACAATGAGCAGTTCTTC.

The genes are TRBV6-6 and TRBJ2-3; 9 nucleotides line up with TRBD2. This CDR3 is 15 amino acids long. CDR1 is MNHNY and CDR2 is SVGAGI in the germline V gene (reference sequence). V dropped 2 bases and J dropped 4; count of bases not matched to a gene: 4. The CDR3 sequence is CASSYGGGAPDTQYF. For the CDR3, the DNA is TGTGCCAGCAGTTACGGCGGGGGGGCACCAGATACGCAGTATTTT.

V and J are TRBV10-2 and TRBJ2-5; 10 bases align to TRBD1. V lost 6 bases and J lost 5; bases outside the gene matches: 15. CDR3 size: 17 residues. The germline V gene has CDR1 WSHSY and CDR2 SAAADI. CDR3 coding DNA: TGCGCCAGCAGGGGGATCCGGGACAGGGGTTGGATCGAGACCCAGTACTTC. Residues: CASRGIRDRGWIETQYF.

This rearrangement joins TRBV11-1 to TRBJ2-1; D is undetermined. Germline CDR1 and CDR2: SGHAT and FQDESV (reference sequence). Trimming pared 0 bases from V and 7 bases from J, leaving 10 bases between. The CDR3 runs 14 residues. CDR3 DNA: TGTGCCAGCAGCTTAGCGCTCGCGGAAAATGAGCAGTTCTTC. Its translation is CASSLALAENEQFF. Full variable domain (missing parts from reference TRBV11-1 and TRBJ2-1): EAEVAQSPRYKITEKSQAVAFWCDPISGHATLYWYRQILGQGPELLVQFQDESVVDDSQLPKDRFSAERLKGVDSTLKIQPAELGDSAMYLCASSLALAENEQFFGPGTRLTVL.

DNA for the CDR3: TGTGCCAGCAGTGTCGAGGGAGAAGAGACCCAGTACTTC. Its translation is CASSVEGEETQYF. The chain is built from TRBV2 and TRBJ2-5; D perhaps matches TRBD2 (5 bases). CDR1 is SNHLY, CDR2 FYNNEI, per germline. The CDR3 spans 13 residues. V lost 4 bases and J lost 3, with 9 bases in between.

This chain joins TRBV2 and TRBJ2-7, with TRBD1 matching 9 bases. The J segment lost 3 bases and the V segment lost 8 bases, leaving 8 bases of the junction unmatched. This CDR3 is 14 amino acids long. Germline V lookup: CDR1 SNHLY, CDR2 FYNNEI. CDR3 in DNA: TGTGCCAGCGCCGTGGGACAGGGATTCTACGAGCAGTACTTC. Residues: CASAVGQGFYEQYF.

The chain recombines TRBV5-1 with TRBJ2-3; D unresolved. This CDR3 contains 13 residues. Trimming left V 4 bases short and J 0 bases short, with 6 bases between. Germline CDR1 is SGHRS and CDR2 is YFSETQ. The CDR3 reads CASSPHSTDTQYF. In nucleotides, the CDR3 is TGCGCCAGCAGCCCCCACAGCACAGATACGCAGTATTTT.

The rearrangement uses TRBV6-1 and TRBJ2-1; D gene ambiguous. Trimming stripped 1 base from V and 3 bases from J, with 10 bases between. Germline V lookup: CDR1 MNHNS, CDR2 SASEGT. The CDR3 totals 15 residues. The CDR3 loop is CASSEVRAIYNEQFF. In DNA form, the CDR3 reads TGTGCCAGCAGTGAAGTTAGGGCCATCTACAATGAGCAGTTCTTC.

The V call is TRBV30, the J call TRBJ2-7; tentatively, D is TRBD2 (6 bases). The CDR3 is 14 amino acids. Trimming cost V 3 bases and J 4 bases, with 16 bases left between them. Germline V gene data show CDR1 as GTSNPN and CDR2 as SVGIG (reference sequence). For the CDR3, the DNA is TGTGCCTGGAGCCCCACCCAGGGAGGATACGAGCAGTACTTC. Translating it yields CAWSPTQGGYEQYF.

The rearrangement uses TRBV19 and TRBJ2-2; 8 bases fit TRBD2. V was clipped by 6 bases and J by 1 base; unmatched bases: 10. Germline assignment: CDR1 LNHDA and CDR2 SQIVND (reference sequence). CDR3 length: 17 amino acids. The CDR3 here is CASRSREGNRNTGELFF. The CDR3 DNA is TGTGCCAGTAGGTCCCGGGAGGGAAATAGGAACACCGGGGAGCTGTTTTTT.

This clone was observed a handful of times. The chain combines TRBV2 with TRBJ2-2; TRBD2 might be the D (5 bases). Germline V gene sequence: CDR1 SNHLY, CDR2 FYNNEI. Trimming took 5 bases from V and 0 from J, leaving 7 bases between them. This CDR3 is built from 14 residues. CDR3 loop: CASSPGANTGELFF. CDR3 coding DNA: TGTGCCAGCAGTCCCGGGGCGAACACCGGGGAGCTGTTTTTT.